One sample yielded the 17 T cell receptor beta chains listed below, sequenced in a study of blood T cell repertoires in COVID-19. Libraries were prepared by immunoSEQ multiplex PCR; TCRdb keeps only in-frame clonotypes and omits some of them. The repertoire holds approximately 110,000 clones, with around three quarters as singletons. Material: peripheral blood. The receptors originated from a human donor in a cohort sampled during active or convalescent COVID-19.

The V and J genes are TRBV18 and TRBJ2-7, with 10 bases lining up with TRBD1. The CDR3 covers 15 residues. V was pared by 3 bases and J by 12 bases, with 14 bases of the junction left unmatched. From germline, CDR1 is KGHSH and CDR2 LQKENI. The CDR3 is CASSPPGQGPALRYF. As DNA, the CDR3 is TGTGCCAGCTCACCGCCGGGACAGGGGCCAGCCCTACGGTACTTC.

The chain carries TRBV9 and TRBJ2-5; 10 nucleotides agree with TRBD1. The CDR3 is made up of 15 amino acids. Per germline, CDR1 SGDLS and CDR2 YYNGEE. The V and J ends lost 3 bases and 5 bases, in that order; junction bases with no gene match: 7. The CDR3 bases are TGTGCCAGCAGCGGTGGGACAGGGGATCCGGAGACCCAGTACTTC. It codes for CASSGGTGDPETQYF. The whole variable domain, filled in from reference TRBV9 and TRBJ2-5, reads DSGVTQTPKHLITATGQRVTLRCSPRSGDLSVYWYQQSLDQGLQFLIQYYNGEERAKGNILERFSAQQFPDLHSELNLSSLELGDSALYFCASSGGTGDPETQYFGPGTRLLVL.

This chain uses TRBV18 with TRBJ2-6; D is perhaps TRBD1 (6 bases). V was clipped by 6 bases and J by 3 bases, with 18 bases between them. The CDR3 spans 17 residues. CDR1 and CDR2 from the germline V gene are KGHSH and LQKENI. The CDR3 loop is CASSQQLGAHGANVLTF. The CDR3 nucleotides read TGTGCCAGCTCCCAACAGCTGGGGGCGCATGGGGCCAACGTCCTGACTTTC.

This sequence joins TRBV27 and TRBJ2-1, with 11 bases identical to TRBD2. This CDR3 is built from 17 residues. CDR1 and CDR2 from the germline V gene are MNHEY and SMNVEV (reference sequence). V shed 3 bases and J 4 bases; nucleotides not matched to a gene: 8. CDR3 in amino acids: CASSFRRTSGRYNEQFF. The CDR3 DNA reads TGTGCCAGCAGTTTCCGCAGGACTAGCGGGCGGTACAATGAGCAGTTCTTC.

This chain links TRBV18 with TRBJ1-2; D is uncertain. Trimming stripped 6 bases from V and 2 bases from J, with 13 bases between. The CDR3 contains 14 residues. CDR1 and CDR2 (germline): KGHSH, LQKENI. The CDR3 DNA reads as TGTGCCAGCTCGACGGCGGCCAGAAACTATGGCTACACCTTC. This encodes CASSTAARNYGYTF.

The chain combines TRBV12-3 or TRBV12-4 with TRBJ2-1, with D possibly TRBD2 on 6 matching bases. CDR3 length: 11 residues. V dropped 8 bases and J dropped 8 bases, with 10 bases sitting between them. CDR3 in DNA: TGTGCCAGCGGGTGGGGGGATGAGCAGTTCTTC. This translates into CASGWGDEQFF.

The CDR3 reads CASSFGRGPSSYEQYF. CDR3 bases: TGTGCCAGCAGCTTCGGCAGGGGGCCGAGCTCCTACGAGCAGTACTTC. The chain has TRBV7-2 and TRBJ2-7, with TRBD1 matching 8 bases. This CDR3 contains 16 residues. Germline V gene sequence: CDR1 SGHTA, CDR2 FQGNSA. Germline trimming cut 3 bases from V and 0 bases from J; bases unmatched to any gene: 7.

The rearrangement uses TRBV5-1 and TRBJ2-5, with TRBD2 identical over 8 bases. Germline loops: CDR1 SGHRS, CDR2 YFSETQ. Germline trimming cut 0 bases from V and 2 bases from J; bases unmatched to any gene: 12. CDR3 length: 18 residues. CDR3 sequence (DNA): TGCGCCAGCAGCTTGGTTTCCGGGGGGGCCGTTCTTCAAGAGACCCAGTACTTC. As protein: CASSLVSGGAVLQETQYF.

This chain links TRBV6-5 with TRBJ2-5; perhaps TRBD2 as D (6 bases). Germline loops: CDR1 MNHEY, CDR2 SVGAGI. This CDR3 is built from 14 residues. The germline V and J ends were trimmed by 2 bases and 1 base, with 8 bases remaining between them. DNA of the CDR3: TGTGCCAGCAGTTACGGAGCGGGCCAAGAGACCCAGTACTTC. Its protein is CASSYGAGQETQYF.

This chain links TRBV7-2 with TRBJ2-5, with D possibly TRBD2 on 5 matching bases. From germline, CDR1 is SGHTA and CDR2 FQGNSA. Trimming shortened V by 0 bases and J by 5 bases, and 13 bases separated the two germline ends. The CDR3 loop spans 15 amino acids. The CDR3 region has the DNA TGTGCCAGCAGCTTAGCGGATCGGTCGGGGGAGACCCAGTACTTC. Translated: CASSLADRSGETQYF.

The chain carries TRBV27 and TRBJ1-4, with TRBD1 matching 8 bases. Trimming removed 6 bases from V and 8 bases from J; junction bases left unmatched: 5. This CDR3 contains 13 residues. CDR1 is MNHEY and CDR2 is SMNVEV in the germline V gene (reference sequence). CDR3 sequence (DNA): TGTGCCAGCAGGCCAGGGGGCCGGGAAAAACTGTTTTTT. It is translated as CASRPGGREKLFF.

The chain has TRBV7-6 and TRBJ2-1; a possible D gene is TRBD2 (5 bases). The CDR3 runs to 16 residues. The germline V gene encodes CDR1 SGHVS and CDR2 FNYEAQ. The ends were cut back, 5 bases at V and 12 bases at J, with 26 bases in the middle. The CDR3 reads CASSLNAGLAGVGQFF. The CDR3, as DNA: TGTGCCAGCAGCCTGAATGCAGGACTGGCTGGAGTGGGGCAGTTCTTC.

The V and J genes are TRBV4-1 and TRBJ2-1; 7 bases are shared with TRBD1. Per germline, CDR1 MGHRA and CDR2 YSYEKL. V shed 4 bases, J shed 2 bases, and the junction held 11 bases outside the gene matches. The CDR3 runs to 17 residues. CDR3 in DNA: TGCGCCAGCAGCCCCCCCCCGACAGGGTTCCCCTACAATGAGCAGTTCTTC. Amino acid sequence: CASSPPPTGFPYNEQFF.

This clone occurred a few times. The gene calls are TRBV27 and TRBJ1-1; tentative D call: TRBD1 (5 bases). Trimming took off 2 bases at V and 7 bases at J, with 14 bases between the two ends. The length of the CDR3 is 14 residues. Germline CDR1 is MNHEY and CDR2 is SMNVEV (reference sequence). CDR3 coding DNA: TGTGCCAGCAGTTTAGAAGGGGATCACGATGAAGCTTTCTTT. Translated, it gives CASSLEGDHDEAFF.

The chain links TRBV11-2 to TRBJ2-1; no reliable D call. Germline V lookup: CDR1 SGHAT, CDR2 FQNNGV. The CDR3 extends over 13 amino acids. V shed 0 bases and J shed 8 bases, with 8 bases lying between them. CDR3: CASSLEPSHEQFF. CDR3 coding DNA: TGTGCCAGCAGCTTAGAGCCTAGTCATGAGCAGTTCTTC.

The chain couples TRBV19 to TRBJ2-7, with 10 positions matching TRBD1. Per the germline V gene, CDR1 is LNHDA and CDR2 is SQIVND (reference sequence). The V and J ends lost 3 bases and 3 bases, in that order; junction bases with no gene match: 5. The CDR3 is made up of 15 amino acids. CDR3 nucleotide sequence: TGTGCCAGTAGTATTGCGAGGACAGGGGGCTACGAGCAGTACTTC. This translates into CASSIARTGGYEQYF. Combining the CDR3 with reference TRBV19 and TRBJ2-7 gives the whole variable domain DGGITQSPKYLFRKEGQNVTLSCEQNLNHDAMYWYRQDPGQGLRLIYYSQIVNDFQKGDIAEGYSVSREKKESFPLTVTSAQKNPTAFYLCASSIARTGGYEQYFGPGTRLTVT.

In nucleotides, the CDR3 is TGTGCCAGCAACAGGGCATCGAACACCGGGGAGCTGTTTTTT. It specifies CASNRASNTGELFF. V and J are TRBV7-2 and TRBJ2-2; TRBD1 is a possible D gene (6 bases). The CDR3 runs 14 residues. Deletions cut 7 bases from V and 0 bases from J, with 9 bases between. Germline V gives CDR1 SGHTA, CDR2 FQGNSA.